This T cell receptor (beta chain) comes out of a study of post-analysis software for immune sequencing data. The length of the CDR3 is 14 residues. The germline V and J ends were trimmed by 2 bases and 11 bases, with 18 bases remaining between them. In germline, CDR1 is MGHRA, CDR2 YSYEKL. On this clonotype itself: What it binds is unknown.

Study observations and caveats: When patients were compared with controls, about five TRBV segments were more frequent, TRBV5-6, TRBV5-1 and TRBV20-1 among them. The normalized Chao1 diversity of multiple sclerosis patients was significantly lower than that of controls.

Every TCR beta cDNA library bore unique molecular identifiers. Using its own MiXCR run on the PCR reads, TCRdb lists one record per CDR3 protein. Of a few hundred thousand distinct CDR3 sequences in the sample, 30% to 40% were seen once. Sequencing was performed on blood. The J gene is TRBJ2-5, the V gene TRBV4-1; tentative D call: TRBD1 (6 bases). The sequence came from a girl aged 2 to 10 with multiple sclerosis. The CDR3 DNA follows: TGCGCCAGCAGCCAACCGACAGGTACCGATGAGCAGTACTTC. It translates to CASSQPTGTDEQYF.